This T cell receptor (beta chain) comes out of a study of shared clonotypes between healthy human individuals. Study in general: Ranging from 18 to 49 in age, donors were a couple of women and a few men.

The CDR3 sequence is 13 residues long. Germline V lookup: CDR1 GTSNPN, CDR2 SVGIG (reference sequence). V was trimmed by 5 bases and J by 1 base, leaving 10 bases between them. In its sample, this clone was seen a few times. The deep-level immunoSEQ assay was used. PCR replicates performed on unsorted PBMC used about 300 ng DNA, some 30,000 T cell genomes. Sequencing of unsorted PBMC DNA was carried out using ten immunoSEQ deep assay plates. Sequencing was performed with immunoSEQ multiplex PCR; in TCRdb, only in-frame clones are kept and a portion is missing. This table has some 500,000 clones, around three quarters appearing once.

The chain employs TRBV30 and TRBJ2-3; D perhaps matches TRBD2 (5 bases). Sequencing was carried out using PBMCs. This TCR came from a woman aged 40 to 50 in good health. Some clones in this sample may be carry-over from other donors' samples. DNA of the CDR3: TGTGCCTGGGGACCCGGGGGCACAGATACGCAGTATTTT. Encoded protein: CAWGPGGTDTQYF.